Each of the 30 T cell receptor beta chains below was sequenced from the same sample in a study of T cell changes during pregnancy in multiple sclerosis. Using immunoSEQ multiplex PCR, the repertoire was profiled, and TCRdb retains in-frame clones only, with some absent. The table lists about 72,000 clones, 90% to 95% of them singletons. Source: peripheral blood, taken in the third trimester of pregnancy. These receptors all come from a female donor in good health, enrolled as a control in a pregnancy study.

The rearrangement links TRBV5-1 to TRBJ2-3; D may be TRBD2 (6 bases). Trimming cost V 2 bases and J 2 bases, with 9 bases left between them. The CDR3 covers 14 residues. Germline V gives CDR1 SGHRS, CDR2 YFSETQ. CDR3 in amino acids: CASSLAGFTDTQYF. The CDR3 DNA follows: TGCGCCAGCAGCTTAGCGGGTTTCACAGATACGCAGTATTTT.

The chain joins TRBV27 to TRBJ2-7, with D perhaps matching TRBD1 (7 bases). Germline V gene data show CDR1 as MNHEY and CDR2 as SMNVEV (reference sequence). The CDR3 is 15 residues long. The ends were cut back, 3 bases at V and 3 bases at J, with 15 bases in the middle. CDR3 amino acids: CASSFRPGGIYEQYF. The DNA for the CDR3 is TGTGCCAGCAGTTTCCGGCCAGGGGGGATCTACGAGCAGTACTTC.

J is TRBJ1-5 and V is TRBV6-1, with 9 bases identical to TRBD1. The junction had 0 bases not matched to a gene; V was cut back by 3 bases and J by 6 bases. The germline gives CDR1 MNHNS, CDR2 SASEGT. The CDR3 covers 13 residues. CDR3 in amino acids: CASSEDRGQPQHF. In nucleotides, the CDR3 is TGTGCCAGCAGTGAGGACAGGGGTCAGCCCCAGCATTTT.

The CDR3 nucleotides read TGTGCCAGCAGCGTACGGGCCAGGGAAAACAATGAGCAGTTCTTC. This codes for CASSVRARENNEQFF. The chain links TRBV9 to TRBJ2-1, with D tentatively TRBD1 (5 bases). The V end lost 1 base, the J end lost 5 bases, and 13 bases lay between the germline ends. The CDR3 spans 15 residues. CDR1 and CDR2 (germline): SGDLS, YYNGEE.

V gene TRBV6-5 combines with J gene TRBJ1-4; 7 bases map to TRBD1. V was clipped by 1 base and J by 4 bases; unmatched bases: 3. Germline CDR1 MNHEY, CDR2 SVGAGI. This CDR3 has 15 residues. The CDR3 region has the DNA TGTGCCAGCAGTTACTGGGGGACAGATAATGAAAAACTGTTTTTT. It codes for CASSYWGTDNEKLFF.

The chain carries TRBV7-7 and TRBJ2-1; TRBD2 matches at 9 bases. CDR3 length: 14 amino acids. V lost 1 base to trimming and J lost 7 bases; unmatched junction nucleotides: 2. CDR1 and CDR2 from the germline V gene are SSHAT and FNYEAQ (reference sequence). The CDR3 DNA is TGTGCCAGCAGCTTAGTTGCGGGGGGGAATGAGCAGTTCTTC. Protein: CASSLVAGGNEQFF.

V usage is TRBV5-1 and J usage is TRBJ1-2; possibly TRBD1 for D (5 bases). The CDR3 is 13 amino acids. Germline lookup yields CDR1 SGHRS and CDR2 YFSETQ. V shed 4 bases and J shed 8 bases, with 15 bases lying between them. CDR3 sequence: CASSPRDSWGYTF. The CDR3 coding sequence is TGCGCCAGCAGCCCACGGGACTCCTGGGGCTACACCTTC.

This sequence joins TRBV9 and TRBJ1-6; D is undetermined. CDR1 is SGDLS, CDR2 YYNGEE, per germline. V was shortened by 5 bases and J by 18 bases, with 15 bases between the two germline ends. This CDR3 has 11 amino acids. The CDR3, as DNA: TGTGCCAGCAGGATATGGCCTCTCCCCCACTTT. Residues: CASRIWPLPHF.

This clone was observed a single time. This chain links TRBV23-1 with TRBJ2-6; D perhaps matches TRBD2 (5 bases). TRBV23-1 counts as an open reading frame of uncertain function. V lost 3 bases, J lost 0 bases, and 27 bases lay in between. The CDR3 is 22 amino acids. The CDR3 region is CASSQFRIPDRGSFSGANVLTF. DNA for the CDR3: TGCGCCAGCAGTCAGTTCCGCATACCGGATCGGGGTTCCTTCTCTGGGGCCAACGTCCTGACTTTC.

The chain couples TRBV19 to TRBJ2-1; the match to TRBD2 covers 7 bases. Germline V CDR1 and CDR2: LNHDA, SQIVND (reference sequence). The CDR3 sequence is 17 residues long. Unmatched junction bases numbered 7, after V lost 2 bases and J lost 0 bases. This chain's CDR3 is CASSIQRGLSSYNEQFF. CDR3 nucleotide sequence: TGTGCCAGTAGTATACAGCGGGGCCTAAGCTCCTACAATGAGCAGTTCTTC.

This chain joins TRBV7-2 and TRBJ2-7, with 10 bases identical to TRBD2. The CDR3 length is 17 residues. With V trimmed by 5 bases and J by 5 bases, 15 bases remained unmatched. Germline-derived CDR1 and CDR2 are SGHTA and FQGNSA. The CDR3 bases are TGTGCCAGCAGCCTTACCCGGGCTAGCGGGAGAGTAGACGAGCAGTACTTC. Its translation is CASSLTRASGRVDEQYF.

V gene TRBV28 combines with J gene TRBJ2-7, with TRBD1 matching over 8 bases. This CDR3 region has 14 residues. In germline, CDR1 is MDHEN, CDR2 SYDVKM. The ends lost 9 bases at V and 2 bases at J; junction bases unmatched: 9. CDR3 loop: CASSDRGPTYEQYF. The CDR3 region has the DNA TGTGCCAGTAGTGACAGGGGACCTACCTACGAGCAGTACTTC.

The CDR3 loop reads CASSSSLAGPGYEQFF. Here the CDR3 DNA reads TGTGCCAGCAGCTCCAGCCTAGCGGGGCCTGGGTATGAGCAGTTCTTC. This chain uses TRBV7-9 with TRBJ2-1; 9 positions match TRBD2. With 4 bases clipped from V and 8 bases from J, the junction kept 12 bases outside the gene matches. The CDR3 consists of 16 residues. Germline CDR1 SEHNR, CDR2 FQNEAQ (reference sequence).

CDR3 coding DNA: TGTGCCAGCAGCTTAGGACTAGCGGGCAACAATGAGCAGTTCTTC. Translating it yields CASSLGLAGNNEQFF. This chain joins TRBV11-2 and TRBJ2-1, with 10 bases matching TRBD2. Germline V lookup: CDR1 SGHAT, CDR2 FQNNGV. The J segment lost 5 bases and the V segment lost 1 base, leaving 2 bases of the junction unmatched. There are 15 residues in the CDR3.

This clone was seen just once. This sequence joins TRBV5-6 and TRBJ1-1; D not certain. Germline assignment: CDR1 SGHDT and CDR2 YYEEEE. Trimming shortened V by 2 bases and J by 4 bases, and 6 bases separated the two germline ends. The CDR3 has 12 amino acids. The CDR3 DNA is TGTGCCAGCAGCTTTAGGAGCACTGAAGCTTTCTTT. Translation: CASSFRSTEAFF.

The chain recombines TRBV15 with TRBJ2-7; possible D gene TRBD2, 6 bases. This CDR3 spans 13 amino acids. V lost 5 bases, J lost 4 bases, and 12 bases lay in between. The V gene's germline CDR1 is LNHNV and CDR2 YYDKDF (reference sequence). CDR3 nucleotides: TGTGCCACCAGCGGGGGACTGGGATACGAGCAGTACTTC. As protein: CATSGGLGYEQYF.

This chain links TRBV6-1 with TRBJ2-7; unclear D gene. The CDR3 covers 14 residues. The germline V gene encodes CDR1 MNHNS and CDR2 SASEGT. The V and J ends lost 2 bases and 3 bases respectively, with 11 bases between them. The CDR3 spells CASSESLFGYEQYF. CDR3 in DNA: TGTGCCAGCAGTGAATCACTGTTCGGCTACGAGCAGTACTTC.

The genes are TRBV12-5 and TRBJ1-1, with 12 bases lining up with TRBD1. This CDR3 comprises 15 residues. Germline-derived CDR1 and CDR2 are LGHNT and FRNRAP. The junction had 4 bases not matched to a gene; V was cut back by 6 bases and J by 2 bases. The CDR3 sequence is CASGGTGGFNTEAFF. The CDR3 DNA is TGTGCTAGTGGCGGGACAGGGGGCTTTAACACTGAAGCTTTCTTT.

The J gene is TRBJ2-7, the V gene TRBV4-3, with TRBD1 matching over 9 bases. The CDR3 extends over 15 amino acids. Per germline, CDR1 LGHNA and CDR2 YSLEER. J was trimmed by 5 bases and V by 2 bases; bases with no gene match: 7. The CDR3 reads CASSQLGQGPHEQYF. As DNA, the CDR3 is TGCGCCAGCAGCCAATTGGGACAGGGACCCCACGAGCAGTACTTC.

This sequence joins TRBV6-1 and TRBJ1-3; 9 bases are a match to TRBD1. The CDR3 sequence is 17 residues long. Germline assignment: CDR1 MNHNS and CDR2 SASEGT. J was trimmed by 1 base and V by 1 base; bases with no gene match: 5. The DNA of the CDR3 is TGTGCCAGCAGTGAAGGGACAGGGGTACTTTCTGGAAACACCATATATTTT. It yields the protein CASSEGTGVLSGNTIYF.

Remarks on this clone: Germline is not matched at one junction end, which may reflect a read error. CDR3 coding DNA: TGTGCTAGCAGCTCCGGGACGGGAGCTGATGAGCAGTTCTTC. Amino acids: CASSSGTGADEQFF. This chain connects TRBV7-7 to TRBJ2-1; a weak D match, TRBD2 (6 bases). Germline CDR1 reads SSHAT; CDR2 reads FNYEAQ (reference sequence). This CDR3 has 14 amino acids.

The genes are TRBV9 and TRBJ1-5, with no clear D. The CDR3 contains 15 residues. Germline V gene sequence: CDR1 SGDLS, CDR2 YYNGEE. V was shortened by 0 bases and J by 5 bases, with 12 bases between the two germline ends. The CDR3 DNA sequence: TGTGCCAGCAGCGTAGCCGGCCAGCTAGATCAGCCCCAGCATTTT. Amino acids: CASSVAGQLDQPQHF.

This clone was seen more than once but under ten times. This chain links TRBV2 with TRBJ1-6; D unclear. Trimming left V 4 bases short and J 9 bases short, with 10 bases between. The CDR3 is 13 residues long. The germline CDR1 and CDR2 sequences are SNHLY and FYNNEI. For the CDR3, the DNA is TGTGCCAGCAGTGGTGGGCAGCCTTCACCCCTCCACTTT. The encoded protein is CASSGGQPSPLHF.

This rearrangement joins TRBV6-1 to TRBJ2-3; 12 bases map to TRBD2. CDR1 MNHNS and CDR2 SASEGT come from the germline V gene. CDR3 length equals 16 residues. V lost 4 bases and J lost 3; bases outside the gene matches: 5. CDR3 residues: CASSALAGGRTDTQYF. The CDR3 DNA follows: TGTGCCAGCAGTGCTCTAGCGGGGGGGCGTACAGATACGCAGTATTTT.

This rearrangement joins TRBV13 to TRBJ2-7; TRBD1 is a possible D gene (6 bases). Per germline, CDR1 PRHDT and CDR2 FYEKMQ (reference sequence). Between the trimmed V and J ends, which lost 5 bases and 6 bases, there was a span of 11 bases. The CDR3 is made up of 12 amino acids. CDR3 loop: CASSLQGREQYF. In nucleotides, the CDR3 is TGTGCCAGCAGCCTACAGGGACGCGAGCAGTACTTC.

As regards this clone: This sample includes further DNA sequences coding for the same CDR3. This chain uses TRBV7-2 with TRBJ1-2; D gene ambiguous. Looked up from germline, CDR1 is SGHTA and CDR2 is FQGNSA. V was trimmed by 1 base and J by 6 bases, leaving 9 bases between them. This CDR3 has 13 residues. The CDR3 bases are TGTGCCAGCAGCTTAGGGACGGGAGATGGCTACACCTTC. Protein product: CASSLGTGDGYTF.

V gene TRBV19 combines with J gene TRBJ1-1, with D uncertain. The CDR3 loop spans 13 amino acids. Trimming shortened V by 8 bases and J by 2 bases, and 12 bases separated the two germline ends. CDR1 and CDR2 (germline): LNHDA, SQIVND (reference sequence). This chain's CDR3 is CASSLTPNTEAFF. In DNA, the CDR3 is TGTGCCAGTTCTCTGACACCCAACACTGAAGCTTTCTTT.

This rearrangement joins TRBV9 to TRBJ2-2; possible D gene TRBD2, 5 bases. CDR1 and CDR2 from the germline V gene are SGDLS and YYNGEE. The CDR3 loop spans 15 amino acids. The V gene lost 4 bases and the J gene lost 4 bases, with 14 bases spanning the gap. The CDR3 reads CASSPYLEGTGELFF. CDR3 nucleotide sequence: TGTGCCAGCAGCCCCTACTTAGAGGGCACCGGGGAGCTGTTTTTT.

V and J are TRBV18 and TRBJ1-2; 7 bases line up with TRBD1. CDR1 is KGHSH and CDR2 is LQKENI in the germline V gene. This CDR3 spans 14 amino acids. After removal of 3 bases from V and 8 bases from J, the junction contained 9 bases not matched to a gene. The CDR3 is CASSPSLTGDGYTF. CDR3 sequence (DNA): TGTGCCAGCTCACCCTCTCTAACAGGGGACGGCTACACCTTC.

This clone was seen just once. CDR3 DNA sequence: TGTGCCAGCAGCCAAGCTCGACTAGGGGGCTATGAGCAGTTCTTC. Amino acids: CASSQARLGGYEQFF. This chain joins TRBV14 and TRBJ2-1, with D possibly being TRBD1 (7 bases). The length of the CDR3 is 15 residues. The V gene's germline CDR1 is SGHDN and CDR2 FVKESK. Trimming left V 1 base short and J 8 bases short, with 15 bases between. The variable domain in full, with the rest retrieved from reference TRBV14 and TRBJ2-1, is EAGVTQFPSHSVIEKGQTVTLRCDPISGHDNLYWYRRVMGKEIKFLLHFVKESKQDESGMPNNRFLAERTGGTYSTLKVQPAELEDSGVYFCASSQARLGGYEQFFGPGTRLTVL.